Below, one T cell receptor beta chain is given with its context. Its antigen is currently unknown. Here immunoSEQ multiplex PCR was the method, and the copy in TCRdb shows in-frame clones only, minus some. The profile shows approximately 640,000 clones, less than 95% of them singletons. This entry belongs to a study of shared clonotypes between healthy human individuals. The wider study: Each donor contributed plates that comprised three CD4 naive, three CD4 memory, two CD8 naive and one CD8 memory. Whole-study findings and limits: The low donor count limited represented genetic and exposure-history diversity.

The ends lost 1 base at V and 9 bases at J; junction bases unmatched: 8. The CDR3 is 16 residues long. Germline CDR1 and CDR2: LGHNA and YSLEER. The rearrangement uses TRBV4-3 and TRBJ2-3; 12 bases map to TRBD1. The receptor was derived from a young man in good health. Some clones in this sample may be carry-over from other donors' samples. Source material: memory CD8+ T cells from PBMCs. Subset noted: CD45RO+ cells pooled with CCR7-negative TemRA cells. The CDR3 reads CASSQGPGQGAGTQYF. The CDR3 DNA follows: TGCGCCAGCAGCCAAGGGCCGGGACAGGGGGCGGGAACGCAGTATTTT.